The 17 T cell receptor beta chains below come from one sample, sequenced in a study of blood T cell repertoires in COVID-19. Clones were read by immunoSEQ multiplex PCR, and TCRdb kept only the in-frame ones, dropping some. Of some 260,000 clones in the sample, about 90% were seen once. The sample was peripheral blood. The receptors were sampled from a man aged 80 or over with acute or convalescent COVID-19.

This chain joins TRBV5-6 and TRBJ1-4; D is perhaps TRBD1 (5 bases). CDR1 and CDR2 from the germline V gene are SGHDT and YYEEEE. V gave up 4 bases and J gave up 1 base, with 11 bases separating them. The CDR3 has 15 residues. CDR3 nucleotide sequence: TGTGCCAGCAGCCTTCTAGGGGTAACTAATGAAAAACTGTTTTTT. Its protein product is CASSLLGVTNEKLFF.

The J gene is TRBJ2-3, the V gene TRBV3-1 (or the pseudogene TRBV3-2), with D perhaps TRBD2 (5 bases). The V gene's germline CDR1 is LGHDT and CDR2 YNNKEL (reference sequence). The length of the CDR3 is 11 residues. V was cut by 3 bases and J by 10 bases, with 8 bases left in between. The CDR3 here is CASSHAGAQYF. The DNA of the CDR3 is TGTGCCAGCAGCCACGCCGGGGCGCAGTATTTT.

This clone was seen only once. This chain joins TRBV23-1 and TRBJ2-7, with 7 bases matching TRBD1. TRBV23-1 is an ORF; its function is uncertain. The length of the CDR3 is 16 residues. V was clipped by 0 bases and J by 5 bases; unmatched bases: 10. The CDR3 DNA reads as TGCGCCAGCAGTCAATCCCGACAGGGTAACGGCCACGAGCAGTACTTC. It codes for CASSQSRQGNGHEQYF.

J is TRBJ1-1 and V is TRBV5-1, with TRBD1 as a possible D gene (5 bases). The V end lost 5 bases, the J end lost 0 bases, and 14 bases lay between the germline ends. CDR3 length: 15 residues. The germline V gene encodes CDR1 SGHRS and CDR2 YFSETQ. Here the CDR3 DNA reads TGCGCCAGCAGGTCGACAGTAGCCATGAACACTGAAGCTTTCTTT. Its protein is CASRSTVAMNTEAFF. Full variable domain (missing parts from reference TRBV5-1 and TRBJ1-1): KAGVTQTPRYLIKTRGQQVTLSCSPISGHRSVSWYQQTPGQGLQFLFEYFSETQRNKGNFPGRFSGRQFSNSRSEMNVSTLELGDSALYLCASRSTVAMNTEAFFGQGTRLTVV.

J is TRBJ2-5 and V is TRBV29-1, with 15 bases aligning to TRBD2. This CDR3 has 20 residues. Germline lookup yields CDR1 SQVTM and CDR2 ANQGSEA. V lost 4 bases and J lost 4; bases outside the gene matches: 19. In nucleotides, the CDR3 is TGCAGCGTTGGGGGATCCGGGACTAGCGGGAGGAATTATGATGTAGAGACCCAGTACTTC. Encoded protein: CSVGGSGTSGRNYDVETQYF.

The chain employs TRBV7-3 and TRBJ2-2, with 7 bases aligning to TRBD2. Germline-derived CDR1 and CDR2 are SGHTA and FQGTGA. Trimming took 5 bases from V and 8 from J; bases not matched to a gene: 5. The CDR3 extends over 13 amino acids. In nucleotides, the CDR3 is TGTGCCAGCAGCCGAGGGACTACTGGGGAGCTGTTTTTT. Translation: CASSRGTTGELFF.

The chain uses TRBV5-4 and TRBJ1-4; 7 nucleotides match TRBD1. Losses at the gene ends were 0 bases for V and 8 bases for J; bases not matched to a gene: 7. The CDR3 totals 15 residues. Germline assignment: CDR1 SGHNT and CDR2 YYREEE (reference sequence). CDR3 nucleotides: TGTGCCAGCAGCTTGGAACAGGGGAAAAGGGAAAAACTGTTTTTT. Amino acid sequence: CASSLEQGKREKLFF.

V usage is TRBV19 and J usage is TRBJ2-2, with TRBD2 matching 13 bases. CDR3 length equals 14 residues. Per the germline V gene, CDR1 is LNHDA and CDR2 is SQIVND (reference sequence). With V trimmed by 6 bases and J by 6 bases, 1 base remained unmatched. The chain's CDR3 is CASRGLAGAGELFF. The CDR3 bases are TGTGCCAGTAGAGGACTAGCGGGAGCCGGGGAGCTGTTTTTT.

This sequence joins TRBV19 and TRBJ2-1, with D perhaps matching TRBD1 (6 bases). V lost 5 bases and J lost 16, with 30 bases in between. This CDR3 has 16 residues. Germline V gene data show CDR1 as LNHDA and CDR2 as SQIVND (reference sequence). CDR3 sequence reads: CASSLVYPLIGTRGFF. The CDR3 nucleotides read TGTGCCAGTAGTCTAGTTTACCCCTTAATCGGGACAAGGGGTTTCTTC.

The chain has TRBV4-3 and TRBJ2-1; 10 bases fit TRBD1. The CDR3 has 15 amino acids. V lost 2 bases, J lost 6 bases, and 4 bases stayed unmatched. Germline V gene sequence: CDR1 LGHNA, CDR2 YSLEER. The CDR3 reads CASSQQRTGGNEQFF. CDR3 nucleotides: TGCGCCAGCAGCCAACAAAGGACAGGGGGCAATGAGCAGTTCTTC.

This chain uses TRBV5-1 with TRBJ2-7; 8 bases agree with TRBD1. Germline V gene data show CDR1 as SGHRS and CDR2 as YFSETQ. The CDR3 totals 15 residues. V shed 4 bases and J 5 bases; nucleotides not matched to a gene: 11. CDR3 region: CASSPDRDRIHEQYF. CDR3 in DNA: TGCGCCAGCAGCCCCGACCGGGACAGGATCCACGAGCAGTACTTC.

The V call is TRBV29-1, the J call TRBJ1-5; D unclear. CDR3 length equals 13 residues. V was cut by 4 bases and J by 6 bases, with 13 bases left in between. Looked up from germline, CDR1 is SQVTM and CDR2 is ANQGSEA. In DNA form, the CDR3 reads TGCAGCGTTGGGAGGGCCCCCGGTCAGCCCCAGCATTTT. It specifies CSVGRAPGQPQHF.

The chain joins TRBV29-1 to TRBJ2-7; D is ambiguous. Looked up from germline, CDR1 is SQVTM and CDR2 is ANQGSEA. CDR3 length: 13 amino acids. Trimming stripped 4 bases from V and 0 bases from J, with 10 bases between. The CDR3 sequence is CSVAVARSYEQYF. The CDR3 DNA reads as TGCAGCGTTGCCGTGGCTCGCTCCTACGAGCAGTACTTC.

The gene calls are TRBV7-2 and TRBJ2-7; no firm D call. The V end lost 1 base, the J end lost 0 bases, and 10 bases lay between the germline ends. Per germline, CDR1 SGHTA and CDR2 FQGNSA. This CDR3 is built from 15 residues. The CDR3 DNA follows: TGTGCCAGCAGCTTAGATTTGGGCAGCTCCTACGAGCAGTACTTC. It specifies CASSLDLGSSYEQYF.

The chain is built from TRBV11-3 and TRBJ2-5, with TRBD2 as a possible D gene (6 bases). Between the trimmed V and J ends, which lost 5 bases and 7 bases, there was a span of 14 bases. The CDR3 consists of 13 residues. CDR1 and CDR2 from the germline V gene are SGHNT and YENEEA. The CDR3 nucleotides read TGTGCCAGCAGCCCGACGCGGGGCGGGACCCAGTACTTC. Encoded protein: CASSPTRGGTQYF.

V and J are TRBV7-8 and TRBJ1-2, with 8 bases identical to TRBD1. Looked up from germline, CDR1 is SGHVS and CDR2 is FQNEAQ. The CDR3 totals 14 residues. The ends lost 5 bases at V and 3 bases at J; junction bases unmatched: 5. This chain's CDR3 is CASSVQQGDYGYTF. The CDR3, as DNA: TGTGCCAGCAGCGTACAACAGGGGGACTATGGCTACACCTTC.

This rearrangement joins TRBV21-1 to TRBJ2-7; the table assigns TRBD2, which was not confirmed against the DNA. TRBV21-1 is tagged as a pseudogene. This CDR3 is 12 amino acids long. The CDR3 protein is CARLAGDYEQYF. CDR3 in DNA: TGTGCCAGACTAGCGGGAGACTACGAGCAGTACTTC.